The clone carrying this T cell receptor beta chain was picked up many times. Its antigen is currently unknown. The CDR3 extends over 16 amino acids. V shed 8 bases, J shed 4 bases, and the junction held 13 bases outside the gene matches. Looked up from germline, CDR1 is ENHRY and CDR2 is SYGVKD. Using unique molecular identifiers, the investigators prepared the TCRbeta library. Via MiXCR, TCRdb re-called the PCR reads, giving one row per CDR3 protein. The table includes 300,000 to 350,000 distinct CDR3 sequences, around 15% detected once. This entry is derived from a study of T-cell reconstitution after alpha-beta-depleted transplantation in children. Points from the study as a whole: Reported findings indicate that, about two months after transplant, alpha-beta T cells came from several hundred expanded clones, which were derived from non-depleted graft cells. Where some patients showed high TCRbeta diversity at day 60, it came from recipient T cells and thymic progenitors that had survived. Newly generated T cells supplied most T-cell counts and diversity one year post-transplant.

The rearrangement joins TRBV10-3 to TRBJ2-5, with 10 nucleotides matching TRBD2. Specimen: PBMCs, mostly from graft donor cells, collected 360 days after TCRalphabeta/CD19-depleted stem cell transplant. The receptor was derived from a male patient between 2 and 10 years old who had a stem cell transplant for acute lymphoblastic leukemia, so the T cells may come from the graft donor. The CDR3: CAISALAGVSGETQYF. The CDR3 region has the DNA TGTGCCATCTCCGCGCTAGCGGGAGTATCGGGAGAGACCCAGTACTTC.